Listed below are T cell receptor beta chains from one sample, sequenced in a study of early T cells in non-severe SARS-CoV-2 infection. TCRdb re-analysed the 5' RACE reads in MiXCR, keeping a single row per CDR3 protein. Among 85,000 to 90,000 distinct CDR3 sequences listed, about an eighth were seen once. Sample: whole blood. The source of these receptors is an adult who was a healthcare worker with PCR-confirmed SARS-CoV-2 infection or an uninfected control (not recorded which). CDR3s include the opening cysteine and the closing phenylalanine or tryptophan. A D gene is named only where the DNA matches it firmly. Expanded clones are given a class, and other clones once, few, many or no size at all.

V gene: TRBV19; clone size: many; D gene: .; J gene: TRBJ2-7; CDR3 protein: CASSQALDMRRSYEQYF; CDR3 DNA: TGTGCCAGTAGCCAGGCCCTTGACATGCGAAGGTCCTACGAGCAGTACTTC
V gene: TRBV25-1; clone size: .; D gene: TRBD1; J gene: TRBJ1-2; CDR3 protein: CASNGQGAWNYGYTF; CDR3 DNA: TGTGCCAGCAATGGACAGGGGGCTTGGAACTATGGCTACACCTTC
V gene: TRBV11-2; clone size: few; D gene: TRBD2; J gene: TRBJ2-5; CDR3 protein: CASTPGLADTQYF; CDR3 DNA: TGTGCCAGCACACCGGGACTAGCCGACACCCAGTACTTC
V gene: TRBV18; clone size: few; D gene: .; J gene: TRBJ1-1; CDR3 protein: CASSPMALSSGEAFF; CDR3 DNA: TGTGCCAGCTCACCCATGGCGTTGAGCTCGGGGGAAGCTTTCTTT
V gene: TRBV29-1; clone size: many; D gene: TRBD2; J gene: TRBJ2-3; CDR3 protein: CSVEDRQLAGVTDTQYF; CDR3 DNA: TGCAGCGTTGAAGATCGGCAACTAGCGGGAGTAACAGATACGCAGTATTTT
V gene: TRBV6-5; clone size: few; D gene: .; J gene: TRBJ2-1; CDR3 protein: CASSKGVNNEQFF; CDR3 DNA: TGTGCCAGCAGCAAAGGGGTCAACAATGAGCAGTTCTTC
V gene: TRBV28; clone size: .; D gene: .; J gene: TRBJ2-7; CDR3 protein: CASSSRISSYEQYF; CDR3 DNA: TGTGCCAGCAGCTCACGGATCAGCTCCTACGAGCAGTACTTC
V gene: TRBV29-1; clone size: .; D gene: .; J gene: TRBJ2-3; CDR3 protein: CSVEGGLSTDTQYF; CDR3 DNA: TGCAGCGTTGAAGGCGGGCTTAGCACAGATACGCAGTATTTT
V gene: TRBV7-2; clone size: few; D gene: TRBD1; J gene: TRBJ1-1; CDR3 protein: CASRLGQGREAEAFF; CDR3 DNA: TGTGCCAGCAGGTTGGGACAGGGAAGAGAGGCTGAAGCTTTCTTT
V gene: TRBV27; clone size: few; D gene: TRBD1; J gene: TRBJ2-2; CDR3 protein: CASSLSGQGTSGELFF; CDR3 DNA: TGTGCCAGCAGTTTATCGGGACAGGGTACATCCGGGGAGCTGTTTTTT
V gene: TRBV27; clone size: .; D gene: .; J gene: TRBJ2-3; CDR3 protein: CASSLSVGAFTDTQYF; CDR3 DNA: TGTGCCAGCAGTTTATCAGTTGGGGCGTTTACAGATACGCAGTATTTT
V gene: TRBV30; clone size: .; D gene: .; J gene: TRBJ2-3; CDR3 protein: CAWTPARDTQYF; CDR3 DNA: TGTGCCTGGACCCCTGCCCGGGATACGCAGTATTTT
V gene: TRBV20-1; clone size: .; D gene: TRBD2; J gene: TRBJ2-3; CDR3 protein: CSAGSGRRGDTQYF; CDR3 DNA: TGCAGTGCTGGGAGCGGGAGACGCGGAGATACGCAGTATTTT
V gene: TRBV28; clone size: few; D gene: TRBD2; J gene: TRBJ2-1; CDR3 protein: CASSSSGSGGENEQFF; CDR3 DNA: TGTGCCAGCAGTTCCTCGGGGAGCGGGGGAGAAAATGAGCAGTTCTTC
V gene: TRBV7-8; clone size: few; D gene: TRBD2; J gene: TRBJ2-1; CDR3 protein: CASNIKLSGIHNEQFF; CDR3 DNA: TGTGCCAGCAACATCAAGCTAAGCGGGATCCACAATGAGCAGTTCTTC
V gene: TRBV28; clone size: .; D gene: TRBD1; J gene: TRBJ1-1; CDR3 protein: CASSFWDRYLNTEAFF; CDR3 DNA: TGTGCCAGCAGTTTCTGGGACAGATATTTGAACACTGAAGCTTTCTTT